Shown below are 18 T cell receptor beta chains from a single sample sequenced in a study of blood T cell repertoires in COVID-19. The assay was immunoSEQ multiplex PCR, and TCRdb's table has in-frame clones only and misses some. The data hold roughly 180,000 clones, with 60% to 85% observed a single time. The sample consisted of peripheral blood. Receptor source: a woman between 45 and 60 years old with active or convalescent COVID-19.

The V and J genes are TRBV6-5 and TRBJ2-5, with D perhaps matching TRBD1 (5 bases). The V and J ends lost 0 bases and 3 bases respectively, with 14 bases between them. Germline V lookup: CDR1 MNHEY, CDR2 SVGAGI. The CDR3 covers 16 residues. CDR3 in DNA: TGTGCCAGCAGTTACTCACGGGTGGCGGACAAAGAGACCCAGTACTTC. Its translation is CASSYSRVADKETQYF.

The chain employs TRBV19 and TRBJ1-2, with D possibly matching TRBD1 (5 bases). The CDR3 has 13 amino acids. Germline-derived CDR1 and CDR2 are LNHDA and SQIVND (reference sequence). Trimming removed 10 bases at V and 4 bases at J, with 16 bases between. The CDR3 DNA reads as TGTGCCACTACATCGACAGATACCTATGGCTACACCTTC. The encoded protein is CATTSTDTYGYTF.

This clone was counted only a few times. The J gene is TRBJ2-2, the V gene TRBV7-8; tentative D call: TRBD2 (7 bases). Germline CDR1 SGHVS, CDR2 FQNEAQ. The CDR3 has 17 residues. Trimming took off 0 bases at V and 0 bases at J, with 11 bases between the two ends. The CDR3 here is CASSLARGGANTGELFF. CDR3 in DNA: TGTGCCAGCAGCTTAGCGAGGGGGGGCGCGAACACCGGGGAGCTGTTTTTT.

This chain joins TRBV2 and TRBJ2-3; possibly TRBD2 for D (6 bases). CDR1 SNHLY and CDR2 FYNNEI come from the germline V gene. V lost 4 bases and J lost 0, with 8 bases in between. The CDR3 has 14 amino acids. The CDR3 coding sequence is TGTGCCAGCAGTGGCGGGGCTAGCACAGATACGCAGTATTTT. It yields the protein CASSGGASTDTQYF.

The chain recombines TRBV6-1 with TRBJ1-2, with D possibly TRBD1 on 5 matching bases. V lost 3 bases and J 2 bases, leaving 7 bases between the germline ends. CDR3 length equals 13 residues. Looked up from germline, CDR1 is MNHNS and CDR2 is SASEGT. The CDR3 DNA follows: TGTGCCAGCAGTGAGCAGGGAAACTATGGCTACACCTTC. This codes for CASSEQGNYGYTF.

The V and J genes are TRBV10-3 and TRBJ1-1; unclear D gene. CDR1 and CDR2 (germline): ENHRY, SYGVKD. Trimming pared 3 bases from V and 0 bases from J, leaving 8 bases between. The CDR3 contains 14 residues. The CDR3: CAISDYNLNTEAFF. CDR3 DNA sequence: TGTGCCATCAGTGATTACAACCTGAACACTGAAGCTTTCTTT.

This clone showed up just a few times. The chain employs TRBV19 and TRBJ1-2; TRBD1 might be the D (5 bases). This CDR3 comprises 14 residues. Trimming removed 3 bases at V and 8 bases at J, with 16 bases between. The germline V gene has CDR1 LNHDA and CDR2 SQIVND (reference sequence). For the CDR3, the DNA is TGTGCCAGTAGTATGCCACAGGCCCAACGGGGCTACACCTTC. It is translated as CASSMPQAQRGYTF.

The chain joins TRBV25-1 to TRBJ1-3, with 9 nucleotides matching TRBD1. This CDR3 contains 14 residues. Per the germline V gene, CDR1 is MGHDK and CDR2 is SYGVNS. V trimming: 7 bases; J trimming: 4 bases; junction bases outside the gene matches: 5. The chain's CDR3 is CASKIGQGGNTIYF. The CDR3 DNA reads as TGTGCCAGCAAAATAGGACAGGGGGGAAACACCATATATTTT.

V gene TRBV7-6 combines with J gene TRBJ1-2; weak D call: TRBD1 (5 bases). With 4 bases removed from V and 6 bases from J, the gap between germline ends came to 9 bases. Germline V gene lookup returns CDR1 SGHVS and CDR2 FNYEAQ. CDR3 length equals 12 residues. This CDR3 is CASSSLRDGYTF. CDR3 DNA sequence: TGTGCCAGCAGCTCCCTCAGGGATGGCTACACCTTC.

This CDR3 is CASSPAGVNTGELFF. In DNA, the CDR3 is TGTGCCAGCAGCCCGGCGGGGGTTAACACCGGGGAGCTGTTTTTT. The rearrangement uses TRBV5-6 and TRBJ2-2; 7 nucleotides line up with TRBD2. Germline-derived CDR1 and CDR2 are SGHDT and YYEEEE. Germline trimming cut 4 bases from V and 2 bases from J; bases unmatched to any gene: 5. CDR3 size: 15 residues.

This rearrangement joins TRBV7-9 to TRBJ1-3; D remains ambiguous. The germline CDR1 and CDR2 sequences are SEHNR and FQNEAQ (reference sequence). Trimming pared 6 bases from V and 2 bases from J, leaving 14 bases between. This CDR3 is built from 15 residues. The DNA of the CDR3 is TGTGCCAGCAGTACCTACTCGGGGACTGGAAACACCATATATTTT. Amino acids: CASSTYSGTGNTIYF.

The CDR3 loop reads CASSSQGPPVVEAFF. The CDR3 DNA reads TGTGCCAGCAGCTCCCAGGGGCCGCCGGTTGTAGAAGCTTTCTTT. The chain is built from TRBV7-2 and TRBJ1-1, with TRBD1 as a possible D gene (6 bases). This CDR3 comprises 15 residues. CDR1 and CDR2 from the germline V gene are SGHTA and FQGNSA. The V end lost 4 bases, the J end lost 8 bases, and 20 bases lay between the germline ends.

This clone was seen only a few times. The V gene is TRBV19, the J gene TRBJ1-1, with a weak D call TRBD1 (5 bases). This CDR3 spans 14 amino acids. V was cut by 2 bases and J by 0 bases, with 7 bases left in between. Germline V gives CDR1 LNHDA, CDR2 SQIVND (reference sequence). The CDR3 loop reads CASSITGMNTEAFF. The CDR3 bases are TGTGCCAGTAGTATAACAGGCATGAACACTGAAGCTTTCTTT.

The rearrangement joins TRBV11-1 to TRBJ2-6, with D possibly being TRBD1 (5 bases). This CDR3 is 15 amino acids long. Germline-derived CDR1 and CDR2 are SGHAT and FQDESV (reference sequence). The V end was cut by 3 bases, the J end by 2 bases, with 8 bases between. This CDR3 reads CASSFAGTGANVLTF. CDR3 bases: TGTGCCAGCAGCTTTGCAGGGACTGGGGCCAACGTCCTGACTTTC.

The table lists this clone with a few counts. This specimen includes other DNA sequences encoding the same CDR3. V usage is TRBV5-1 and J usage is TRBJ1-5; perhaps TRBD1 as D (6 bases). Trimming stripped 0 bases from V and 4 bases from J, with 8 bases between. The CDR3 has 14 amino acids. The germline V gene has CDR1 SGHRS and CDR2 YFSETQ. The CDR3 DNA reads as TGCGCCAGCAGCTTGGTAGGGGGAAATCAGCCCCAGCATTTT. Encoded protein: CASSLVGGNQPQHF. The full variable domain, with the rest looked up from reference TRBV5-1 and TRBJ1-5, is KAGVTQTPRYLIKTRGQQVTLSCSPISGHRSVSWYQQTPGQGLQFLFEYFSETQRNKGNFPGRFSGRQFSNSRSEMNVSTLELGDSALYLCASSLVGGNQPQHFGDGTRLSIL.

V is TRBV5-4 and J is TRBJ2-7, with D possibly TRBD2 on 5 matching bases. The V gene's germline CDR1 is SGHNT and CDR2 YYREEE (reference sequence). The CDR3 consists of 16 residues. V gave up 0 bases and J gave up 0 bases, with 13 bases separating them. The DNA of the CDR3 is TGTGCCAGCAGCTTGGGGGGTAGCGCTAGCTCCTACGAGCAGTACTTC. It yields the protein CASSLGGSASSYEQYF.

The rearrangement links TRBV12-3 or TRBV12-4 to TRBJ2-7; a possible D gene is TRBD1 (6 bases). The CDR3 length is 13 residues. The V end lost 4 bases, the J end lost 0 bases, and 7 bases lay between the germline ends. CDR3 coding DNA: TGTGCCAGCAGTTACAGGGTCTCCTACGAGCAGTACTTC. This sequence encodes CASSYRVSYEQYF.

The V call is TRBV28, the J call TRBJ2-1, with D unresolved. The CDR3 sequence is 12 residues long. The germline CDR1 and CDR2 sequences are MDHEN and SYDVKM. With 4 bases removed from V and 6 bases from J, the gap between germline ends came to 7 bases. The CDR3 sequence: CASSSYINEQFF. CDR3 sequence (DNA): TGTGCCAGCAGTTCTTATATCAATGAGCAGTTCTTC.